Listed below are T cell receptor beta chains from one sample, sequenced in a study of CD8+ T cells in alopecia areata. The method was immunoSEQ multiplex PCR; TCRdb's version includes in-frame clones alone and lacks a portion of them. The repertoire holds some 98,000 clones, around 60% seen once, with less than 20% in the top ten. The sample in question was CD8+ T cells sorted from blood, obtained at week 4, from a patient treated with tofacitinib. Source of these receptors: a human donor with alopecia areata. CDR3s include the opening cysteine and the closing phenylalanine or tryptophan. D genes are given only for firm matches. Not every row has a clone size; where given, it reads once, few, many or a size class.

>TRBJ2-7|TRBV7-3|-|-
TGTGCCAGCAGCTTAGATGGCGGATTTAGAACCTACGAGCAGTACTTC
CASSLDGGFRTYEQYF
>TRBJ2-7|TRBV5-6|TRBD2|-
TGTGCCAGCTTCAATGGAGAGCGGGGGGTATACGAGCAGTACTTC
CASFNGERGVYEQYF
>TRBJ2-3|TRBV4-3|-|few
TGCGCCAGCAGCCAAGACCGGGGGCGCACAGATACGCAGTATTTT
CASSQDRGRTDTQYF
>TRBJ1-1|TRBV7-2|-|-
TGTGCCAGCAGCTTAGCGTGGGCTGAAGCTTTCTTT
CASSLAWAEAFF
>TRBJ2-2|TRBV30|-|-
TGTGCCTGGAGTCCACCGGGACTTACAACAACCGGGGAGCTGTTTTTT
CAWSPPGLTTTGELFF
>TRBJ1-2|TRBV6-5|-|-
TGTGCCAGCAGTTACTCAACAGGGCAGGGCTACACCTTC
CASSYSTGQGYTF
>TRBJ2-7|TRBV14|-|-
TGTGCCAGCAGCCAAGAACACGGCTACGAGCAGTACTTC
CASSQEHGYEQYF
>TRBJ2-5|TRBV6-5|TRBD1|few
TGTGCCAGCTCAGGACAGGGGTTCTCGGAGACCCAGTACTTC
CASSGQGFSETQYF
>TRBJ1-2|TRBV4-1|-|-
TGCGCCAGCAGCCAAGATAAAGGGGCCGATGGCTACACCTTC
CASSQDKGADGYTF
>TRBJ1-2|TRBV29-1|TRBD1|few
TGCAGCGTTCGGACAGGGCATAACTATGGCTACACCTTC
CSVRTGHNYGYTF
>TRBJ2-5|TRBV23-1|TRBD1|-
TGCGCCAGCAGTCATACCGGGACAGGAACCGTTCAAGAGACCCAGTACTTC
CASSHTGTGTVQETQYF
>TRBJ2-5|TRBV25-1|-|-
TGTGCCAGCAGTGAAGCATGGACCCAGTACTTC
CASSEAWTQYF
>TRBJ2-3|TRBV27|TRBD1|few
TGTGCCAGCAGTTTATTTCCGGGACAGAACACAGATACGCAGTATTTT
CASSLFPGQNTDTQYF
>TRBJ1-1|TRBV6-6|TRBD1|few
TGTGCCAGCAGTTTGGGACAGGGAGAAGGGAACACTGAAGCTTTCTTT
CASSLGQGEGNTEAFF
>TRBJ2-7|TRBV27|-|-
TGTGCCAGCAGTTTGGGTCAGCTCTCCTACGAGCAGTACTTC
CASSLGQLSYEQYF
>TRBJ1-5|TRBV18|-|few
TGTGCCAGCTCACCACCGGAGGAACCAGTTCAGCATTTT
CASSPPEEPVQHF
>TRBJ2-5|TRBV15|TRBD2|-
TGTGCCACCAGCAGAGATGAGAGTAGCGGGGGAGAGACCCAGTACTTC
CATSRDESSGGETQYF
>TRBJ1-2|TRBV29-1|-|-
TGCAGCGTTGACCAGGGCTACGGCTACACCTTC
CSVDQGYGYTF
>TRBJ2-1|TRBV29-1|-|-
TGCAGCGCTGAAGACAGTCCGCAGTTCTTC
CSAEDSPQFF
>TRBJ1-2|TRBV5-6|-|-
TGTGCCAGCAGTCTGGAGGGGACGGAAACTAACTATGGCTACACCTTC
CASSLEGTETNYGYTF
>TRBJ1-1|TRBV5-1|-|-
TGCGCCAGCAGCTTGTCGGGTTTAGGGAACACTGAAGCTTTCTTT
CASSLSGLGNTEAFF
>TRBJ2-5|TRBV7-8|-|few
TGTGCCAGCAGCTTAGTGGTCAATCCCCAAGAGACCCAGTACTTC
CASSLVVNPQETQYF
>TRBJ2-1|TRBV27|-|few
TGTGCCAGCAGGCCGAGCTCCTACAATGAGCAGTTCTTC
CASRPSSYNEQFF
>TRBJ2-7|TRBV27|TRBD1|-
TGTGCCAGCAGCCTAGGGCAGGGGGCGGCCTACGAGCAGTACTTC
CASSLGQGAAYEQYF
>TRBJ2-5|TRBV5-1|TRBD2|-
TGCGCCAGCAGCTTGGCCCTAGCGGGAAACCAAGAGACCCAGTACTTC
CASSLALAGNQETQYF
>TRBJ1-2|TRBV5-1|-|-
TGCGCCAGCAGCCTGGCGGGGGCTAATACCCGCTATGGCTACACCTTC
CASSLAGANTRYGYTF
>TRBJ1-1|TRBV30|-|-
TGTGCCTGGGGAATGGGGACGTTGAACACTGAAGCTTTCTTT
CAWGMGTLNTEAFF
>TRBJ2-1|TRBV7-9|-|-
TGTGCCAGCAGACCCGCGTACAGTCCCCCCAACAATGAGCAGTTCTTC
CASRPAYSPPNNEQFF
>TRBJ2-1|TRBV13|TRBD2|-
TGTGCCAGCAGCCTTAAGGGCCTGGGGCTAGCGGGTGAGCAGTTCTTC
CASSLKGLGLAGEQFF
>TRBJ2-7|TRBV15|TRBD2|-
TGTGCCACCAGCAGGGGAGTAGCGGGGGGCCGGGAGCAGTACTTC
CATSRGVAGGREQYF
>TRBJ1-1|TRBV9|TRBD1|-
TGTGCCAGCAGCTCCTGGACAGGGAACACTGAAGCTTTCTTT
CASSSWTGNTEAFF
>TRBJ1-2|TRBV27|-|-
TGTGCCAGCAGTTTATCGGGGGACACTCGTGGCTACACCTTC
CASSLSGDTRGYTF
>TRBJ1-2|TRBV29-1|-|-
TGCAGCGTTGAAGACCCCACCCCCCTTCCAAACGACTATGGCTACACCTTC
CSVEDPTPLPNDYGYTF
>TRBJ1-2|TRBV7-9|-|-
TGTGCCAGCAGCTGGGCGCATTACTATGGCTACACCTTC
CASSWAHYYGYTF